This passage covers 5 T cell receptor beta chains from one sample sequenced in a study of STAT5B mutations in CD4+ large granular lymphocyte leukemia. Clones were read by immunoSEQ multiplex PCR, and TCRdb kept only the in-frame ones, dropping some. The sample shows fewer than 25,000 clones, 65% to 85% of them seen only once. The sequencing sample was made of CD4+ T cells from blood buffy coats. Source of these receptors: a human donor in good health.

The V and J genes are TRBV19 and TRBJ1-1; 11 bases map to TRBD1. The V and J ends lost 5 bases and 7 bases, in that order; junction bases with no gene match: 6. Germline V lookup: CDR1 LNHDA, CDR2 SQIVND (reference sequence). The CDR3 loop spans 14 amino acids. The CDR3 bases are TGTGCCAGTAGTGCAGCGGGACAGGGGGTTGAAGCTTTCTTT. Protein sequence: CASSAAGQGVEAFF.

J is TRBJ1-2 and V is TRBV5-6, with D tentatively TRBD1 (5 bases). The CDR3 is made up of 17 amino acids. Germline-derived CDR1 and CDR2 are SGHDT and YYEEEE. V was cut by 9 bases and J by 2 bases, with 26 bases left in between. CDR3 DNA: TGTGCCACCCAGCTTCGTAGTCCATCGCCAGGGAACTATGGCTACACCTTC. Translating it yields CATQLRSPSPGNYGYTF.

J is TRBJ2-7 and V is TRBV5-4; 8 bases agree with TRBD2. Germline V lookup: CDR1 SGHNT, CDR2 YYREEE (reference sequence). The CDR3 extends over 15 amino acids. The ends lost 4 bases at V and 5 bases at J; junction bases unmatched: 11. CDR3 region: CASSGRASGSHEQYF. CDR3 coding DNA: TGTGCCAGCAGCGGGAGGGCGAGCGGGAGCCACGAGCAGTACTTC.

The chain carries TRBV5-6 and TRBJ2-3, with 7 bases aligning to TRBD2. Germline CDR1 and CDR2: SGHDT and YYEEEE. V dropped 2 bases and J dropped 2; count of bases not matched to a gene: 8. This CDR3 contains 16 residues. The CDR3 protein is CASSLLALRDTDTQYF. The CDR3, as DNA: TGTGCCAGCAGCTTACTAGCGTTAAGGGACACAGATACGCAGTATTTT.

V gene TRBV30 combines with J gene TRBJ2-1; weak D call: TRBD1 (6 bases). The CDR3 is 17 residues long. Germline V gene lookup returns CDR1 GTSNPN and CDR2 SVGIG (reference sequence). The ends were cut back, 2 bases at V and 5 bases at J, with 22 bases in the middle. The CDR3 is CAWSIISGARGHNEQFF. In nucleotides, the CDR3 is TGTGCCTGGAGTATTATATCAGGGGCGCGAGGCCACAATGAGCAGTTCTTC. The full variable domain, rest sourced from reference TRBV30 and TRBJ2-1, is SQTIHQWPATLVQPVGSPLSLECTVEGTSNPNLYWYRQAAGRGLQLLFYSVGIGQISSEVPQNLSASRPQDRQFILSSKKLLLSDSGFYLCAWSIISGARGHNEQFFGPGTRLTVL.